The 2 T cell receptor beta chains below were found in one sample sequenced in a study of graft-versus-host responses after intestinal transplantation. TCRdb keeps only in-frame clones here, not all; method: immunoSEQ multiplex PCR. In the table there are approximately 120,000 clones, approximately 90% of which are singletons. Their recognized antigens are unknown. Material: unstimulated CD4+ T cells sorted from spleen or lymph node cells, obtained before intestinal transplant. These receptors all stem from a human donor who received an intestinal transplant.

The rearrangement links TRBV6-6 to TRBJ1-2; D gene unclear. CDR3 length equals 13 residues. Germline CDR1 is MNHNY and CDR2 is SVGAGI (reference sequence). V dropped 0 bases and J dropped 3 bases, with 5 bases sitting between them. The CDR3 loop is CASSYSQDYGYTF. In DNA form, the CDR3 reads TGTGCCAGCAGTTACTCCCAGGACTATGGCTACACCTTC.

The chain carries TRBV6-1 and TRBJ1-1; TRBD1 aligns across 8 bases. The germline V gene has CDR1 MNHNS and CDR2 SASEGT. The CDR3 runs 13 residues. The ends lost 3 bases at V and 8 bases at J; junction bases unmatched: 5. CDR3 loop: CASSEIDRGEAFF. CDR3 DNA: TGTGCCAGCAGTGAGATTGACAGGGGAGAAGCTTTCTTT.